The next 32 T cell receptor beta chains were all read from a single sample in a study of T cell repertoires in cytomegalovirus infection. TCRdb reprocessed the reads with MiXCR, giving one entry per CDR3 protein. This table holds a few hundred thousand distinct CDR3 sequences, 9.5% found once. Sequencing was performed on PBMCs. The receptors were sampled from a human donor in good health (CMV status not recorded). Some clones in this sample may be carry-over from other donors' samples.

This rearrangement joins TRBV20-1 to TRBJ2-1; the D gene is possibly TRBD2 (6 bases). Germline assignment: CDR1 DFQATT and CDR2 SNEGSKA (reference sequence). The CDR3 runs 15 residues. V gave up 6 bases and J gave up 4 bases, with 19 bases separating them. DNA for the CDR3: TGCAGTGCCCCCAACCTAGCGAAGCAATACAATGAGCAGTTCTTC. Protein product: CSAPNLAKQYNEQFF.

This clonotype was detected ten times or more. V gene TRBV7-2 combines with J gene TRBJ2-1; 9 bases map to TRBD2. The CDR3 length is 17 residues. The germline CDR1 and CDR2 sequences are SGHTA and FQGNSA. V lost 2 bases, J lost 8 bases, and 13 bases stayed unmatched. The CDR3 DNA sequence: TGTGCCAGCAGCTTAATGGTTAGCGGGGGCCTACGGGATGAGCAGTTCTTC. This gives the protein CASSLMVSGGLRDEQFF.

V usage is TRBV5-4 and J usage is TRBJ2-1, with 7 bases identical to TRBD2. The CDR3 runs 16 residues. J gave up 5 bases and V 0 bases, and 8 bases lay outside the gene matches. Germline V gives CDR1 SGHNT, CDR2 YYREEE (reference sequence). CDR3 in amino acids: CASSLGGGPPDNEQFF. The CDR3 DNA reads as TGTGCCAGCAGCTTGGGGGGAGGGCCGCCAGACAATGAGCAGTTCTTC.

This clonotype was seen many times. V and J are TRBV7-2 and TRBJ2-2; TRBD2 agrees at 11 bases. This CDR3 has 16 residues. Germline CDR1 is SGHTA and CDR2 is FQGNSA. The V gene end was trimmed by 1 base and the J gene end by 6 bases; junction bases not matched to a gene: 4. CDR3 sequence (DNA): TGTGCCAGCAGCTTAGGATCTAGCGGGAGGCCCGGGGAGCTGTTTTTT. Translating gives CASSLGSSGRPGELFF. Variable domain in full (rest from reference TRBV7-2 and TRBJ2-2): GAGVSQSPSNKVTEKGKDVELRCDPISGHTALYWYRQSLGQGLEFLIYFQGNSAPDKSGLPSDRFSAERTGGSVSTLTIQRTQQEDSAVYLCASSLGSSGRPGELFFGEGSRLTVL.

This clonotype showed up many times. The chain uses TRBV7-2 and TRBJ2-7; D remains ambiguous. Between the trimmed V and J ends, which lost 2 bases and 7 bases, there was a span of 6 bases. The CDR3 is 11 amino acids. Germline V gene sequence: CDR1 SGHTA, CDR2 FQGNSA. The CDR3 DNA reads as TGTGCCAGCAGCTTACGGAGAGAGCAGTACTTC. It encodes CASSLRREQYF.

The genes are TRBV29-1 and TRBJ1-1; D remains unclear. Germline V lookup: CDR1 SQVTM, CDR2 ANQGSEA. The V end was cut by 6 bases, the J end by 1 base, with 3 bases between. The CDR3 extends over 10 amino acids. The CDR3 here is CSVANTEAFF. The CDR3 DNA is TGCAGCGTAGCGAACACTGAAGCTTTCTTT.

As regards this clonotype: As the CDR3 is not closed by the conserved phenylalanine or tryptophan, this likely results from a read error. V usage is TRBV12-3 or TRBV12-4 and J usage is TRBJ2-1; a possible D gene is TRBD2 (5 bases). Trimming took 4 bases from V and 8 from J, leaving 12 bases between them. The CDR3 extends over 13 amino acids. The CDR3 protein is CASSYRLTYEQFY. The CDR3 DNA sequence: TGTGCCAGCAGTTATCGACTAACGTATGAGCAGTTCTAC.

V usage is TRBV7-9 and J usage is TRBJ1-2, with D possibly TRBD1 on 6 matching bases. This CDR3 has 19 amino acids. Germline V gene data show CDR1 as SEHNR and CDR2 as FQNEAQ (reference sequence). Trimming removed 5 bases at V and 1 base at J, with 26 bases between. This CDR3 reads CASSPPWGAGSLHNYGYTF. DNA for the CDR3: TGTGCCAGCAGCCCGCCCTGGGGGGCAGGATCATTGCATAACTATGGCTACACCTTC. The full variable domain, completed using reference TRBV7-9 and TRBJ1-2, is DTGVSQNPRHKITKRGQNVTFRCDPISEHNRLYWYRQTLGQGPEFLTYFQNEAQLEKSRLLSDRFSAERPKGSFSTLEIQRTEQGDSAMYLCASSPPWGAGSLHNYGYTFGSGTRLTVV.

This clonotype was seen ten or more times. V gene TRBV7-2 combines with J gene TRBJ2-7, with 9 bases that match TRBD1. After removal of 4 bases from V and 6 bases from J, the junction contained 10 bases not matched to a gene. CDR3 length equals 15 residues. Germline V gives CDR1 SGHTA, CDR2 FQGNSA. This chain's CDR3 is CASSSGTGTIGEQYF. In DNA form, the CDR3 reads TGTGCCAGCAGCTCGGGGACAGGGACTATAGGCGAGCAGTACTTC.

The V call is TRBV6-2 or TRBV6-3, the J call TRBJ2-6; D call uncertain. Per the germline V gene, CDR1 is MNHEY and CDR2 is SVGEGT. CDR3 length: 15 amino acids. Trimming took 2 bases from V and 0 from J, leaving 5 bases between them. The CDR3 here is CASSYVVSGANVLTF. The CDR3 DNA reads as TGTGCCAGCAGTTACGTGGTCTCTGGGGCCAACGTCCTGACTTTC.

The CDR3 bases are TGTGCCACCAGCAGAAGCCGGGACAGGGGGCTCGAGCAGTACTTC. This translates into CATSRSRDRGLEQYF. The rearrangement links TRBV15 to TRBJ2-7; 12 positions agree with TRBD1. V was pared by 2 bases and J by 6 bases, with 5 bases of the junction left unmatched. Germline CDR1 LNHNV, CDR2 YYDKDF (reference sequence). This CDR3 is 15 amino acids long. The full variable domain, with the rest looked up from reference TRBV15 and TRBJ2-7, is DAMVIQNPRYQVTQFGKPVTLSCSQTLNHNVMYWYQQKSSQAPKLLFHYYDKDFNNEADTPDNFQSRRPNTSFCFLDIRSPGLGDTAMYLCATSRSRDRGLEQYFGPGTRLTVT.

There are many counts of this clonotype. The chain carries TRBV7-9 and TRBJ2-1; D gene uncertain. CDR1 and CDR2 from the germline V gene are SEHNR and FQNEAQ (reference sequence). The ends were cut back, 5 bases at V and 6 bases at J, with 14 bases in the middle. The CDR3 covers 14 residues. CDR3 nucleotides: TGTGCCAGCAGCCCGAAAGGCCTTTTCAATGAGCAGTTCTTC. Translated: CASSPKGLFNEQFF.

The sample holds a few counts of this clonotype. The chain is built from TRBV6-6 and TRBJ2-5; tentative D call: TRBD2 (5 bases). Trimming took off 2 bases at V and 4 bases at J, with 8 bases between the two ends. The CDR3 has 13 residues. Germline V gene data show CDR1 as MNHNY and CDR2 as SVGAGI (reference sequence). CDR3: CASSYDGVETQYF. The CDR3 DNA sequence: TGTGCCAGCAGTTACGACGGGGTAGAGACCCAGTACTTC.

This clonotype has more than one count but fewer than ten. The CDR3 sequence: CSARDLAGGLWSNEQFF. In nucleotides, the CDR3 is TGCAGTGCTAGAGATCTAGCGGGAGGGCTCTGGTCCAATGAGCAGTTCTTC. This rearrangement joins TRBV20-1 to TRBJ2-1, with 12 bases aligning to TRBD2. V lost 0 bases and J lost 6; bases outside the gene matches: 9. The CDR3 has 17 amino acids. Germline V CDR1 and CDR2: DFQATT, SNEGSKA (reference sequence).

This clonotype was detected ten times or more. The genes are TRBV7-2 and TRBJ2-7; D not resolved. The CDR3 length is 15 residues. The germline gives CDR1 SGHTA, CDR2 FQGNSA. V was shortened by 1 base and J by 5 bases, with 15 bases between the two germline ends. CDR3 residues: CASSLDVASQDEQYF. The CDR3 region has the DNA TGTGCCAGCAGCTTAGACGTCGCCTCCCAAGACGAGCAGTACTTC. Full variable domain (missing parts from reference TRBV7-2 and TRBJ2-7): GAGVSQSPSNKVTEKGKDVELRCDPISGHTALYWYRQSLGQGLEFLIYFQGNSAPDKSGLPSDRFSAERTGGSVSTLTIQRTQQEDSAVYLCASSLDVASQDEQYFGPGTRLTVT.

This clonotype was detected only a few times. The chain links TRBV10-3 to TRBJ2-5; D not certain. With 10 bases removed from V and 7 bases from J, the gap between germline ends came to 19 bases. CDR1 is ENHRY and CDR2 is SYGVKD in the germline V gene. This CDR3 spans 13 amino acids. The CDR3 loop is CATLRAPEGTQYF. The CDR3, as DNA: TGTGCCACCCTCCGGGCCCCCGAAGGGACCCAGTACTTC.

This clonotype was observed many times. The chain carries TRBV7-9 and TRBJ2-7; D possibly uses TRBD1 or TRBD2 (6 bases each). CDR1 SEHNR and CDR2 FQNEAQ come from the germline V gene (reference sequence). The CDR3 runs to 12 residues. V shed 8 bases and J shed 10 bases, with 18 bases lying between them. The CDR3 here is CASAISSGGQYF. CDR3 in DNA: TGTGCCAGCGCCATAAGCTCCGGGGGCCAGTACTTC.

This clonotype was seen repeatedly, ten times or more. The V call is TRBV18, the J call TRBJ2-2; D perhaps matches TRBD2 (6 bases). This CDR3 comprises 15 residues. Trimming stripped 0 bases from V and 4 bases from J, with 9 bases between. Germline CDR1 and CDR2: KGHSH and LQKENI. CDR3: CASSPPTGGTGELFF. CDR3 in DNA: TGTGCCAGCTCACCACCAACCGGGGGCACCGGGGAGCTGTTTTTT.

Only a few counts were recorded for this clonotype. The V gene is TRBV3-1, the J gene TRBJ2-5; D is perhaps TRBD1 (6 bases). The CDR3 runs to 16 residues. Germline V gene data show CDR1 as LGHDT and CDR2 as YNNKEL (reference sequence). Trimming removed 0 bases at V and 2 bases at J, with 13 bases between. The CDR3 sequence: CASSQEVVRGQETQYF. For the CDR3, the DNA is TGTGCCAGCAGCCAAGAAGTTGTCAGGGGACAAGAGACCCAGTACTTC.

This clonotype was seen a handful of times. The chain uses TRBV19 and TRBJ2-1; 8 bases are a match to TRBD2. V lost 1 base, J lost 3 bases, and 8 bases stayed unmatched. Germline V gene lookup returns CDR1 LNHDA and CDR2 SQIVND (reference sequence). The CDR3 length is 17 residues. The CDR3 spells CASSIGHVAGSYNEQFF. CDR3 nucleotide sequence: TGTGCCAGTAGTATAGGTCACGTAGCGGGGAGCTACAATGAGCAGTTCTTC.

This clonotype showed up many times. The gene calls are TRBV18 and TRBJ1-1, with 8 bases identical to TRBD1. J gave up 5 bases and V 3 bases, and 2 bases lay outside the gene matches. CDR1 and CDR2 (germline): KGHSH, LQKENI. The CDR3 runs to 13 residues. The CDR3, as DNA: TGTGCCAGCTCACCGACAGGGGTAACTGAAGCTTTCTTT. Its translation is CASSPTGVTEAFF.

Only a few counts were recorded for this clonotype. The chain uses TRBV4-2 and TRBJ2-4, with a possible D match to TRBD2 (5 bases). Germline CDR1 and CDR2: LGHNA and YNFKEQ. This CDR3 region has 13 residues. V was pared by 2 bases and J by 6 bases, with 8 bases between. CDR3 nucleotides: TGTGCCAGCAGCCAATACCGGGGAAACATTCAGTACTTC. This encodes CASSQYRGNIQYF.

This clonotype was recorded a few times. The chain links TRBV15 to TRBJ2-1, with D possibly matching TRBD2 (5 bases). Germline V gives CDR1 LNHNV, CDR2 YYDKDF (reference sequence). V lost 8 bases and J 0 bases, leaving 14 bases between the germline ends. The CDR3 has 15 residues. CDR3 in amino acids: CATGAGESSYNEQFF. The DNA of the CDR3 is TGTGCCACCGGAGCCGGGGAAAGCTCCTACAATGAGCAGTTCTTC.

In its sample, this clonotype was seen a few times. This rearrangement joins TRBV11-3 to TRBJ2-2; TRBD2 might be the D (5 bases). CDR3 length equals 15 residues. Germline CDR1 and CDR2: SGHNT and YENEEA. Trimming removed 2 bases at V and 6 bases at J, with 13 bases between. CDR3 sequence: CASSLTRDGAGELFF. CDR3 nucleotides: TGTGCCAGCAGCTTAACTCGGGATGGGGCCGGGGAGCTGTTTTTT.

The chain employs TRBV7-9 and TRBJ2-5; D is possibly TRBD2 (5 bases). The V end was cut by 5 bases, the J end by 1 base, with 17 bases between. The CDR3 is 16 residues long. Germline V lookup: CDR1 SEHNR, CDR2 FQNEAQ (reference sequence). The CDR3 DNA reads as TGTGCCAGCAGCCTCTCCCGGGCTCGGGGCCAAGAGACCCAGTACTTC. Translation gives CASSLSRARGQETQYF.

At least ten counts were recorded for this clonotype. The chain recombines TRBV7-2 with TRBJ2-1, with TRBD1 matching 9 bases. CDR1 and CDR2 (germline): SGHTA, FQGNSA. J gave up 2 bases and V 1 base, and 12 bases lay outside the gene matches. This CDR3 comprises 19 residues. In DNA form, the CDR3 reads TGTGCCAGCAGCTTAGTATCGAGCTTGGGACAGGGAGCCTACAATGAGCAGTTCTTC. This codes for CASSLVSSLGQGAYNEQFF.

This clonotype was observed many times. V is TRBV4-3 and J is TRBJ1-5; a possible D gene is TRBD1 (5 bases). The CDR3 is 20 residues long. From germline, CDR1 is LGHNA and CDR2 YSLEER. Trimming pared 1 base from V and 2 bases from J, leaving 24 bases between. The CDR3 is CASSQGTFTRLFRCNQPQHF. The CDR3, as DNA: TGCGCCAGCAGCCAAGGGACATTTACAAGGCTCTTTAGGTGCAATCAGCCCCAGCATTTT.

The chain joins TRBV6-2 or TRBV6-3 to TRBJ1-2; 9 bases align to TRBD1. The CDR3 runs 11 residues. Germline trimming cut 9 bases from V and 13 bases from J; bases unmatched to any gene: 9. CDR1 and CDR2 (germline): MNHEY, SVGEGT. CDR3 loop: CASKQGAKPTF. CDR3 DNA sequence: TGTGCCAGTAAACAGGGGGCGAAACCCACCTTC.

In its sample, this clonotype was seen a few times. The chain uses TRBV10-3 and TRBJ1-4; TRBD1 is a possible D gene (5 bases). The CDR3 covers 15 residues. Germline loops: CDR1 ENHRY, CDR2 SYGVKD. V lost 0 bases and J lost 8, with 13 bases in between. The DNA for the CDR3 is TGTGCCATCAGTGAGTCGGAGGGGATAGGGGAAAAACTGTTTTTT. The encoded protein is CAISESEGIGEKLFF.

The chain has TRBV10-1 and TRBJ2-1; no clear D. Germline values: CDR1 WNHNN, CDR2 SYGVQD (reference sequence). The CDR3 length is 15 residues. With 5 bases removed from V and 1 base from J, the gap between germline ends came to 12 bases. CDR3 region: CASSIGPGSYNEQFF. CDR3 in DNA: TGCGCCAGCAGTATCGGCCCCGGGTCCTACAATGAGCAGTTCTTC.

This clonotype has a count of ten or more. The V gene is TRBV11-2, the J gene TRBJ2-2; possible D gene TRBD1, 6 bases. V was shortened by 6 bases and J by 6 bases, with 17 bases between the two germline ends. The V gene's germline CDR1 is SGHAT and CDR2 FQNNGV. This CDR3 region has 15 residues. The CDR3 loop reads CASRSDSLASGELFF. The CDR3 region has the DNA TGTGCCAGCAGGTCGGACAGCTTGGCGTCCGGGGAGCTGTTTTTT.

V is TRBV6-2 or TRBV6-3 and J is TRBJ2-2, with D unresolved. Trimming cost V 5 bases and J 8 bases, with 9 bases left between them. The CDR3 covers 12 residues. Germline V gives CDR1 MNHEY, CDR2 SVGEGT. In nucleotides, the CDR3 is TGTGCCAGCAGTCCGCTTTTAGGGGAGCTGTTTTTT. It yields the protein CASSPLLGELFF.